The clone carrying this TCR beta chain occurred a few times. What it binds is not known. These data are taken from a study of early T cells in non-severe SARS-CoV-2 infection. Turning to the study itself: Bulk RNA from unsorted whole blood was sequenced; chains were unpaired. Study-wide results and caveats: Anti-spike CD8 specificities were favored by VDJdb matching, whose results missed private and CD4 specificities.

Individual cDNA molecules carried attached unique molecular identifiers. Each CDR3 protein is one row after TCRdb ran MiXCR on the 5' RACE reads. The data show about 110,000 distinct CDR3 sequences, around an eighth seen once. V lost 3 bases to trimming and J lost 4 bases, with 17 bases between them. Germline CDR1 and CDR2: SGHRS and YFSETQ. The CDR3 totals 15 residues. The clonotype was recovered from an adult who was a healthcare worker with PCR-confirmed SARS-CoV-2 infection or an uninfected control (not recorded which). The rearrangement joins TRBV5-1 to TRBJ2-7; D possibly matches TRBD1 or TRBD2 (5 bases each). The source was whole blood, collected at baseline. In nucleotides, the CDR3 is TGCGCCAGCAGCTGGTCCCCGGGACGGGAATACGAGCAGTACTTC. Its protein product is CASSWSPGREYEQYF.